This T cell receptor (beta chain) came from a study of T cells expressing NK-cell markers. The germline CDR1 and CDR2 sequences are DFQATT and SNEGSKA (reference sequence). The CDR3 contains 15 residues. For each CDR3 protein, TCRdb gives one entry from its re-call of the 5' RACE reads, without DNA. This sample's table has about 390,000 distinct CDR3 sequences. Whole-study findings and limits: The study found dominant NKG2C+ clonotypes at roughly 1.0-7.5% of CD8+ T cells in over 5 donors. The HCMV specificity of the expanded NKG2C+ T cell clones stayed unresolved.

To note about this clonotype: Its cognate antigen is unknown.

Sequenced: blood T cells: a sorted CD56 or NKG2C T cell subset, CD4+ or CD8+ T cells, or bulk PBMC T cells (not recorded which). The clonotype originates from a woman in her 50s in good health. The chain combines TRBV20-1 with TRBJ2-2. The CDR3 here is CSARASLSNTGELFF.